This TCR beta chain derives from a study of response to subunit inactivated influenza vaccine. This clonotype was recorded at least ten times. What it binds is unknown. TCRdb recomputed calls from the RT-PCR reads with MiXCR, one row per CDR3 protein. The sample records approximately 230,000 distinct CDR3 sequences, approximately 12% being singletons. Findings and caveats of the study: The study's authors posited that every seasonal influenza vaccination enlists few new T cells.

The V segment lost 6 bases and the J segment 3 bases; nucleotides outside the gene matches: 7. Germline loops: CDR1 MNHEY, CDR2 SMNVEV (reference sequence). The CDR3 length is 14 residues. The V gene is TRBV27, the J gene TRBJ2-7, with 8 bases lining up with TRBD1. The source material was non-naive T cells sorted from PBMCs, sampled roughly 2 weeks before vaccination. The origin of this receptor is a man aged 45-60 years who received an inactivated influenza vaccine. Written as DNA, the CDR3 is TGTGCCAGCAGGTCAGGGGGCCTGCTCTACGAGCAGTACTTC. Its translation: CASRSGGLLYEQYF.